This is a list of T cell receptor beta chains from one sample in a study of neurological immune-mediated disorders. TCRdb ran MiXCR on the 5' RACE reads and lists one entry per CDR3 protein. The sample holds about 62,000 distinct CDR3 sequences, roughly 3.5% seen once. Sequences were obtained from PBMCs. The origin of the receptors is a woman in her forties or fifties with multiple sclerosis. The CDR3 runs from the conserved cysteine through the conserved F or W. Each record gives: clone size, J gene, V gene, D gene, CDR3 protein, CDR3 DNA. A D gene is named only where the DNA matches it firmly. Rows give clone size only sometimes, using once, few, many, or a class for an expanded clone.

- | TRBJ2-7 | TRBV12-3/TRBV12-4 | TRBD2 | CASSFWGGGSGEGFKSYEQYF | TGTGCCAGCAGTTTTTGGGGAGGGGGTAGCGGGGAAGGTTTTAAATCCTACGAGCAGTACTTC
few | TRBJ2-7 | TRBV12-3/TRBV12-4 | TRBD2 | CASNKAGTSGYEQYF | TGTGCCAGCAACAAAGCCGGGACTAGCGGCTACGAGCAGTACTTC
- | TRBJ2-2 | TRBV30 | - | CAWSDYGDGELFF | TGTGCCTGGAGTGATTATGGTGACGGGGAGCTGTTTTTT
many | TRBJ2-1 | TRBV20-1 | TRBD2 | CSAFLAGTYNEQFF | TGCAGTGCTTTTCTAGCGGGAACCTACAATGAGCAGTTCTTC
few | TRBJ2-1 | TRBV18 | - | CASSPLAPISYNEQFF | TGTGCCAGCTCACCACTAGCCCCTATCTCCTACAATGAGCAGTTCTTC
many | TRBJ2-2 | TRBV4-3 | - | CASSQGQGGTGELFF | TGCGCCAGCAGCCAAGGGCAGGGTGGCACCGGGGAGCTGTTTTTT
many | TRBJ1-1 | TRBV7-2 | - | CASSPLRGSTEAFF | TGTGCCAGCAGCCCCCTGAGGGGATCCACTGAAGCTTTCTTT
few | TRBJ1-5 | TRBV19 | - | CASSITGRPQHF | TGTGCCAGTAGTATTACCGGGCGGCCCCAGCATTTT
many | TRBJ1-5 | TRBV20-1 | TRBD1 | CSASTDGTVDSNQPQHF | TGCAGTGCTTCTACCGATGGGACAGTAGATAGCAATCAGCCCCAGCATTTT
many | TRBJ2-3 | TRBV10-3 | - | CAISLGLRDTDTQYF | TGTGCCATCAGCCTGGGACTTAGGGACACAGATACGCAGTATTTT
many | TRBJ1-1 | TRBV5-6 | - | CASSLWGIEAFF | TGTGCCAGCAGCTTATGGGGAATTGAAGCTTTCTTT
few | TRBJ2-1 | TRBV20-1 | - | CSVRASANEQFF | TGCAGTGTTCGAGCGTCGGCCAATGAGCAGTTCTTC
many | TRBJ2-2 | TRBV29-1 | - | CSVGQPGTGELFF | TGCAGCGTTGGACAGCCAGGCACCGGGGAGCTGTTTTTT
many | TRBJ1-5 | TRBV18 | - | CASSPAEGSNQPQHF | TGTGCCAGCTCACCGGCGGAGGGGAGCAATCAGCCCCAGCATTTT
many | TRBJ2-1 | TRBV20-1 | - | CSARHSGSTLDEQFF | TGCAGTGCCCGACACTCCGGGTCCACACTGGATGAGCAGTTCTTC
medium-sized | TRBJ2-7 | TRBV29-1 | TRBD2 | CSVEAPLAGGPGEQYF | TGCAGCGTTGAAGCCCCATTAGCGGGAGGGCCGGGTGAGCAGTACTTC
- | TRBJ2-2 | TRBV12-3/TRBV12-4 | - | CASSLLSPGASTGELFF | TGTGCCAGCAGTTTACTGTCGCCAGGTGCTAGCACCGGGGAGCTGTTTTTT
many | TRBJ1-6 | TRBV25-1 | - | CASSELRPAANSPLNF | TGTGCCAGCAGTGAATTAAGGCCCGCTGCCAATTCACCCCTCAACTTT
many | TRBJ1-1 | TRBV5-1 | - | CASSLSGVPMNTEAFF | TGCGCCAGCAGCTTGTCGGGGGTTCCCATGAACACTGAAGCTTTCTTT
many | TRBJ2-7 | TRBV7-9 | - | CASSANRESSATF | TGTGCCAGCAGCGCTAATAGGGAATCTAGCGCGACATTC
many | TRBJ1-1 | TRBV20-1 | - | CSATEGGTEAFF | TGCAGTGCGACCGAGGGGGGGACTGAAGCTTTCTTT
many | TRBJ1-5 | TRBV12-3/TRBV12-4 | - | CASSPDFRQPQHF | TGTGCCAGCAGTCCCGATTTTCGGCAGCCCCAGCATTTT
few | TRBJ2-5 | TRBV20-1 | - | CSARTSGETQYF | TGCAGTGCTCGGACAAGCGGGGAGACCCAGTACTTC